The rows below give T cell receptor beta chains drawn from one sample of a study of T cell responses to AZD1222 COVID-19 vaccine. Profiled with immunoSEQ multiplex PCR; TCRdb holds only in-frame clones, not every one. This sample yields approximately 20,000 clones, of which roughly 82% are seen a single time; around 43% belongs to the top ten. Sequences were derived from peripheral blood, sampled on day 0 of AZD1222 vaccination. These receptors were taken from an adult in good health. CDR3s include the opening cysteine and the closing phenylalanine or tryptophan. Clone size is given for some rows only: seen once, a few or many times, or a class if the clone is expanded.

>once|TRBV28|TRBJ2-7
CASSPGQENFDEQYF
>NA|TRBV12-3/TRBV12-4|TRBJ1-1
CASSLLEGTEAFF
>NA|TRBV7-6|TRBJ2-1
CASSFGPQDEQFF
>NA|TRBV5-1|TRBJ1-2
CASSVSGTSGYTF
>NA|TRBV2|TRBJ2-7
CASKSRGSSYEQYF
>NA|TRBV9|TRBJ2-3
CASSRTSGRVTDTQYF
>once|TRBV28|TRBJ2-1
CASSLVTGGSNEQFF
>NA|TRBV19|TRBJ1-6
CASSPRGDSPPALHF
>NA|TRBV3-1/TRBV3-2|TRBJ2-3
CASSPGSLRDTQYF
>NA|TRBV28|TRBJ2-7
CASNNHRWGGTLRGQYF
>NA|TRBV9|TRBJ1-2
CASSVSTGALPYGYTF
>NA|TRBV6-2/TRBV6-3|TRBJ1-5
CASSYTPFPGNQPQHF
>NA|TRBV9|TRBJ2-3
CASSVGSGSEVDTQYF
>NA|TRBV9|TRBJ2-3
CASSVPGVGDRLLTDTQYF
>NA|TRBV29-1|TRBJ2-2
CSIRPGTRNTGELFF
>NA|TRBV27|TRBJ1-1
CASSFRTSTEAFF
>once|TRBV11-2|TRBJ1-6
CASSLVRPGSSYNSPLHF
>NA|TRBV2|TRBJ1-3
CASWRLGNTIYF
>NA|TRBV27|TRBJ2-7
CASSLAGDTYEQYF
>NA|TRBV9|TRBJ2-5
CASSSSSGRVGGQETQYF
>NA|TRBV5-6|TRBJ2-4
CASSPQGLRNIQYF
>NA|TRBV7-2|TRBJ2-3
CASSLGLGVTDTQYF
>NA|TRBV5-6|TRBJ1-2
CASSLLDRDGYTF
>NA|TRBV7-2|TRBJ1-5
CASSLVDQPQHF
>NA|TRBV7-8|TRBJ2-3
CASSPSTDTQYF
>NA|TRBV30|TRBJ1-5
CAWSVSSRGSNQPQHF
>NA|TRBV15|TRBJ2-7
CATSRGIAFGVSYEQYF
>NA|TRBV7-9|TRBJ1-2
CASSQGRVGYTF
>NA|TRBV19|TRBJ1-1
CASRGSGQNTEAFF
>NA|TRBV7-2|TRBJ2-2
CASSLGLAGRTGELFF
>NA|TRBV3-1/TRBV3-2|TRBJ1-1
CASSQQWPGVAFF
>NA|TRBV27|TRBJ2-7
CASSLWVSYEQYF
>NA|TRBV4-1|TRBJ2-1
CASSQPIYNEQFF
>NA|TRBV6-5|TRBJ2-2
CASIYTGGGNTGELFF
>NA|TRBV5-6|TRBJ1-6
CASSFSQGNLHF
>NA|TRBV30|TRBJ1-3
CAWKGLGNTIYF
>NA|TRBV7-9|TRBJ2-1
CASSLAAGANEQFF
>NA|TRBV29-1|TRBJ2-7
CSVAPSGDEQYF
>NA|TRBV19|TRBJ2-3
CASSIEGPTGSTDTQYF
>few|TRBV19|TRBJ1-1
CASSDRINTEAFF
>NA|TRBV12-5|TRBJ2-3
CASGLEFTDTQYF
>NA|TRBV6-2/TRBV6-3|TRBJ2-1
CASSYSRWNEQFF
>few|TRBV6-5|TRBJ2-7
CASSRTGVSYEQYF
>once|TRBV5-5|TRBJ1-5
CASSLEWGLNQPQHF
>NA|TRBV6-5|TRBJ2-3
CASSTSGGLGDTQYF
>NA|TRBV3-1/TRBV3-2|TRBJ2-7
CASSPRAESEQYF
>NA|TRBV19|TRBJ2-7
CASSIGVDKGSYEQYF
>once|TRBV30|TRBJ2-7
CAWSVDRGSYEQYF
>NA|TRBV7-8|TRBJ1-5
CASSLGGSQPQHF
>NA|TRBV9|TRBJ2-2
CASSVDPGDTGELFF
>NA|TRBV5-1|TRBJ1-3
CASRSQGLSGNTIYF
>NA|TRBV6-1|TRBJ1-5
CASSEDRGNQPQHF
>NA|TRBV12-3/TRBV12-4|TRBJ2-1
CASSWSGNEQFF
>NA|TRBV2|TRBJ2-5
CASSVQGETQYF
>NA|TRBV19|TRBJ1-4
CASSDLQGSEKLFF